The T cell receptor (beta chain) under discussion was sequenced for a study of T cell changes during pregnancy in multiple sclerosis. The V end lost 9 bases, the J end lost 2 bases, and 13 bases lay between the germline ends. The CDR3 has 14 residues. Germline V lookup: CDR1 WNHNN, CDR2 SYGVQD (reference sequence). A single count supports this clone. The repertoire was sequenced with immunoSEQ multiplex PCR; TCRdb's copy has only in-frame clones and lacks some. Here the sample spans roughly 32,000 clones, 85% to 90% being singletons. The input for sequencing was CD8+ T cells from peripheral blood mononuclear cells, taken in the third trimester of pregnancy. The source of this sequence is a female donor with multiple sclerosis, enrolled in a pregnancy study. The chain recombines TRBV10-1 with TRBJ2-2, with D perhaps matching TRBD1 (5 bases). The DNA of the CDR3 is TGCGCCAGACGTATCGGACATAACACCGGGGAGCTGTTTTTT. Translated: CARRIGHNTGELFF.